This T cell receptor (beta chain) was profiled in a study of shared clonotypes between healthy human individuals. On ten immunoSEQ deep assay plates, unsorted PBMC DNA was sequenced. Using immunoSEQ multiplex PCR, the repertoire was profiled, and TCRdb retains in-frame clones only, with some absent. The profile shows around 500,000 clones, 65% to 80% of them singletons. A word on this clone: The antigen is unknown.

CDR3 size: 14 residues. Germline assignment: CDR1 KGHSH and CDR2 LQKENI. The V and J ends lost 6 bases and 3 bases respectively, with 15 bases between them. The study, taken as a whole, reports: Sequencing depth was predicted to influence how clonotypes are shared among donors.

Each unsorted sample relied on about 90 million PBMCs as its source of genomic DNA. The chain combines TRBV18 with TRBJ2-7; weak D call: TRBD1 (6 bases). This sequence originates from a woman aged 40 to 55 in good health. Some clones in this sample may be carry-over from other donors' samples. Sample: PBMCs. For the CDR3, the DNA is TGTGCCAGCTCCCACCGGGACACTCTCTACGAGCAGTACTTC. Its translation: CASSHRDTLYEQYF.